Below are 10 T cell receptor beta chains sequenced from a single sample in a study of a mutant IDH1 vaccine in newly diagnosed glioma. The antigens these receptors bind are not known. TCRdb's table, derived via immunoSEQ multiplex PCR, lists solely in-frame clones and lacks some. The sample has tens of thousands of clones; approximately 79% are singletons. Time point given: week 47, end of study. Every vaccine dose comprised 300 ug of mutant IDH1 20-mer peptide plus topical imiquimod. Sequencing was performed on PBMCs, taken from a glioma patient whose treatment included an IDH1 peptide vaccine. The receptor set was obtained from a young man with glioma. Some clones in this sample may be carry-over from other donors' samples.

This clone was observed a handful of times. The J gene is TRBJ1-1, the V gene TRBV30; D is possibly TRBD1 (5 bases). This CDR3 spans 14 amino acids. Germline CDR1 and CDR2: GTSNPN and SVGIG (reference sequence). Trimming left V 0 bases short and J 4 bases short, with 12 bases between. CDR3 sequence: CAWSVGTGTTEAFF. The CDR3 DNA reads TGTGCCTGGAGTGTTGGTACGGGGACCACTGAAGCTTTCTTT.

The CDR3 DNA reads TGTGCCAGCTCCCCGACAGTCATGAACACTGAAGCTTTCTTT. Its protein product is CASSPTVMNTEAFF. This chain uses TRBV18 with TRBJ1-1; tentatively, D is TRBD1 (5 bases). This CDR3 has 14 residues. Trimming cost V 6 bases and J 0 bases, with 11 bases left between them. CDR1 and CDR2 (germline): KGHSH, LQKENI.

The gene calls are TRBV6-1 and TRBJ2-2; D not certain. Trimming removed 8 bases from V and 0 bases from J, with 10 bases in between. Germline V CDR1 and CDR2: MNHNS, SASEGT. The CDR3 totals 14 residues. The CDR3 nucleotides are TGTGCCAGCCCGTCGGGTCCGAACACCGGGGAGCTGTTTTTT. Its protein is CASPSGPNTGELFF.

The chain couples TRBV7-9 to TRBJ2-3, with TRBD2 matching over 10 bases. This CDR3 has 15 residues. V was pared by 6 bases and J by 1 base, with 4 bases of the junction left unmatched. Looked up from germline, CDR1 is SEHNR and CDR2 is FQNEAQ (reference sequence). The CDR3 protein is CASRSGTSGTDTQYF. CDR3 bases: TGTGCCAGCAGATCCGGGACTAGCGGCACAGATACGCAGTATTTT.

This clone showed up just once. The chain has TRBV29-1 and TRBJ2-2; 7 bases are a match to TRBD1. This CDR3 has 16 residues. Trimming at V came to 2 bases and at J to 0 bases, leaving 6 bases not matched to a gene. From germline, CDR1 is SQVTM and CDR2 ANQGSEA. DNA of the CDR3: TGCAGCGTTGAACGGCCGGACAGGACGAACACCGGGGAGCTGTTTTTT. Translated, it gives CSVERPDRTNTGELFF.

The CDR3 sequence is CASSLGRMDRGREETQYF. CDR3 DNA: TGTGCCAGCAGCTTAGGCCGGATGGACAGGGGGCGGGAAGAGACCCAGTACTTC. The J gene is TRBJ2-5, the V gene TRBV13; 11 nucleotides match TRBD1. This CDR3 has 18 residues. With 0 bases clipped from V and 3 bases from J, the junction kept 9 bases outside the gene matches. Germline CDR1 reads PRHDT; CDR2 reads FYEKMQ (reference sequence).

This clone was picked up a small number of times. The chain uses TRBV11-2 and TRBJ1-1, with no clear D. Germline-derived CDR1 and CDR2 are SGHAT and FQNNGV. CDR3 length equals 15 residues. Trimming took 8 bases from V and 1 from J, leaving 17 bases between them. CDR3 DNA: TGTGCCAGCGGCTGGTGGGGTGAACAGAACACTGAAGCTTTCTTT. Protein sequence: CASGWWGEQNTEAFF. Full variable domain (missing parts from reference TRBV11-2 and TRBJ1-1): EAGVAQSPRYKIIEKRQSVAFWCNPISGHATLYWYQQILGQGPKLLIQFQNNGVVDDSQLPKDRFSAERLKGVDSTLKIQPAKLEDSAVYLCASGWWGEQNTEAFFGQGTRLTVV.

The chain has TRBV12-5 and TRBJ2-5, with TRBD2 as a possible D gene (6 bases). CDR1 LGHNT and CDR2 FRNRAP come from the germline V gene. There are 13 residues in the CDR3. Trimming took off 3 bases at V and 5 bases at J, with 10 bases between the two ends. The CDR3 DNA follows: TGTGCTAGTGGTTTTGGAGGGTGGGAGACCCAGTACTTC. Residues: CASGFGGWETQYF.

In DNA, the CDR3 is TGTGCCAGCAGTGAAGACTTACCGGGAGATACGCAGTATTTT. Protein: CASSEDLPGDTQYF. The rearrangement links TRBV2 to TRBJ2-3; D not resolved. The V end lost 1 base, the J end lost 5 bases, and 10 bases lay between the germline ends. This CDR3 is built from 14 residues. Germline V gene lookup returns CDR1 SNHLY and CDR2 FYNNEI. Using reference TRBV2 and TRBJ2-3 for the parts outside the CDR3, the full variable domain is EPEVTQTPSHQVTQMGQEVILRCVPISNHLYFYWYRQILGQKVEFLVSFYNNEISEKSEIFDDQFSVERPDGSNFTLKIRSTKLEDSAMYFCASSEDLPGDTQYFGPGTRLTVL.

This clone was seen only once. The chain uses TRBV5-1 and TRBJ2-7; 8 nucleotides line up with TRBD1. V lost 2 bases, J lost 3 bases, and 7 bases stayed unmatched. The length of the CDR3 is 15 residues. Germline loops: CDR1 SGHRS, CDR2 YFSETQ. The CDR3 protein is CASSLLGDRSYEQYF. The CDR3 coding sequence is TGCGCCAGCAGCTTACTAGGGGACAGGAGCTACGAGCAGTACTTC. Filled out from reference TRBV5-1 and TRBJ2-7, the complete variable domain reads KAGVTQTPRYLIKTRGQQVTLSCSPISGHRSVSWYQQTPGQGLQFLFEYFSETQRNKGNFPGRFSGRQFSNSRSEMNVSTLELGDSALYLCASSLLGDRSYEQYFGPGTRLTVT.